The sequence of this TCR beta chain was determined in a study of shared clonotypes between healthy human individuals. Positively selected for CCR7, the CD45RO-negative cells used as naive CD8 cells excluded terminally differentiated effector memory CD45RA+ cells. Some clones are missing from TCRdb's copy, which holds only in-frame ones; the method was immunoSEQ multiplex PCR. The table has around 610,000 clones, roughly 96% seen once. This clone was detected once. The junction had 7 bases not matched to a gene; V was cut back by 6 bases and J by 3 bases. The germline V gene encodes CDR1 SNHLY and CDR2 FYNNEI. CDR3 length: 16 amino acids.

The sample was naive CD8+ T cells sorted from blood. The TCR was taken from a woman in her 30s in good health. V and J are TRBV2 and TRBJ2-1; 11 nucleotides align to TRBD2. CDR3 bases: TGTGCCAGCAGACTAGCGGGAGCCCCGGGCTACAATGAGCAGTTCTTC. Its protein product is CASRLAGAPGYNEQFF.